One and the same sample provided the 30 T cell receptor beta chains below, sequenced in a study of beta chain features in type 1 diabetes. Study outcomes and limitations: TCRB CDR3s were moderately but significantly shorter in Type 1 diabetes patients in all four CD4+ subsets.

Since all of the isolated RNA was reverse transcribed, expressed TCRB transcripts were what got sequenced. Measured with immunoSEQ multiplex PCR; TCRdb has only the in-frame clones, and not every one. Here the sample spans some 240,000 clones, around 15% being singletons. Their antigen targets remain unknown. Sequencing was performed on naive CD4+ T cells from blood. Source of these receptors: a man aged 30 to 45 with type 1 diabetes.

This clone was detected only a few times. The CDR3 nucleotides read TGTGCCAGCAGCCCGCCAAGGGGACCCCTGGGGCGGGAGACCCAGTACTTC. This sequence encodes CASSPPRGPLGRETQYF. The chain recombines TRBV7-2 with TRBJ2-5; D assignment may be TRBD1 or TRBD2 (5 bases each). Germline CDR1 SGHTA, CDR2 FQGNSA. V dropped 5 bases and J dropped 5 bases, with 24 bases sitting between them. The CDR3 is 17 residues long.

The chain carries TRBV4-3 and TRBJ1-1, with D hard to call. The germline CDR1 and CDR2 sequences are LGHNA and YSLEER. Trimming took 1 base from V and 4 from J, leaving 7 bases between them. CDR3 length equals 13 residues. The chain's CDR3 is CASSQVGGTEAFF. For the CDR3, the DNA is TGCGCCAGCAGCCAAGTAGGCGGCACTGAAGCTTTCTTT.

This clone was seen a handful of times. This rearrangement joins TRBV14 to TRBJ1-2; D not resolved. Germline V lookup: CDR1 SGHDN, CDR2 FVKESK. This CDR3 has 13 amino acids. The V gene lost 4 bases and the J gene lost 8 bases, with 14 bases spanning the gap. The CDR3 DNA is TGTGCCAGCAGCCCCCGGACGTCGGACGGCTACACCTTC. Its protein product is CASSPRTSDGYTF. Drawing the rest from reference TRBV14 and TRBJ1-2, the complete variable domain is EAGVTQFPSHSVIEKGQTVTLRCDPISGHDNLYWYRRVMGKEIKFLLHFVKESKQDESGMPNNRFLAERTGGTYSTLKVQPAELEDSGVYFCASSPRTSDGYTFGSGTRLTVV.

A few counts support this clone. CDR3 bases: TGCAGCGTTGGCGGAGTAAACTCCGGGTACGAGCAGTACTTC. This codes for CSVGGVNSGYEQYF. J is TRBJ2-7 and V is TRBV29-1; D is uncertain. V gave up 4 bases and J gave up 4 bases, with 17 bases separating them. Germline V lookup: CDR1 SQVTM, CDR2 ANQGSEA. The CDR3 runs 14 residues.

The chain couples TRBV15 to TRBJ1-2; D not certain. This CDR3 region has 14 residues. The V end was cut by 5 bases, the J end by 2 bases, with 12 bases between. The V gene's germline CDR1 is LNHNV and CDR2 YYDKDF (reference sequence). CDR3 coding DNA: TGTGCCACCAGCGGGGTCGGAAGCAACTATGGCTACACCTTC. It is translated as CATSGVGSNYGYTF.

The J gene is TRBJ2-1, the V gene TRBV29-1; D is undetermined. This CDR3 has 16 amino acids. Trimming cost V 1 base and J 0 bases, with 13 bases left between them. Germline assignment: CDR1 SQVTM and CDR2 ANQGSEA. The CDR3 DNA sequence: TGCAGCGTTGAAGGCAACCTCCAAATCTCCTACAATGAGCAGTTCTTC. Encoded protein: CSVEGNLQISYNEQFF.

In DNA form, the CDR3 reads TGTGCCACCAGCAGAGGGGGATTGGAATACGAGCAGTACTTC. Its protein is CATSRGGLEYEQYF. The chain joins TRBV15 to TRBJ2-7; D ambiguous. CDR1 and CDR2 from the germline V gene are LNHNV and YYDKDF (reference sequence). V lost 1 base and J 4 bases, leaving 11 bases between the germline ends. The CDR3 contains 14 residues.

This clone occurred a few times. V is TRBV18 and J is TRBJ1-1; D is unresolved. This CDR3 has 13 residues. Looked up from germline, CDR1 is KGHSH and CDR2 is LQKENI. Deletions cut 0 bases from V and 1 base from J, with 3 bases between. In nucleotides, the CDR3 is TGTGCCAGCTCACCACCAGCGAACACTGAAGCTTTCTTT. It translates to CASSPPANTEAFF.

This clone was observed a few times. The chain links TRBV30 to TRBJ1-4; the match to TRBD1 covers 7 bases. Germline CDR1 reads GTSNPN; CDR2 reads SVGIG (reference sequence). The CDR3 sequence is 15 residues long. J gave up 4 bases and V 8 bases, and 13 bases lay outside the gene matches. CDR3 bases: TGTGCCCAGACCCTCGGGGGACAGCATAATGAAAAACTGTTTTTT. This encodes CAQTLGGQHNEKLFF.

This clone has a single count. This chain uses TRBV7-9 with TRBJ2-7; 7 nucleotides align to TRBD1. Germline trimming cut 1 base from V and 13 bases from J; bases unmatched to any gene: 7. This CDR3 comprises 12 residues. The germline CDR1 and CDR2 sequences are SEHNR and FQNEAQ (reference sequence). The chain's CDR3 is CASSLVQQGLYF. CDR3 nucleotides: TGTGCCAGCAGCTTAGTCCAACAGGGGCTCTACTTC.

Only a few counts were recorded for this clone. The CDR3 nucleotides are TGTGCCAGCAGCGCCACGGGAGGGGACTATGGCTACACCTTC. Encoded protein: CASSATGGDYGYTF. The chain carries TRBV9 and TRBJ1-2, with a tentative D call TRBD1 (5 bases). The CDR3 sequence is 14 residues long. Trimming removed 3 bases at V and 3 bases at J, with 12 bases between. The germline CDR1 and CDR2 sequences are SGDLS and YYNGEE.

This clone was recorded a few times. V and J are TRBV9 and TRBJ2-1; D remains unclear. V was shortened by 3 bases and J by 0 bases, with 10 bases between the two germline ends. The germline V gene has CDR1 SGDLS and CDR2 YYNGEE. The CDR3 runs to 15 residues. The CDR3 region is CASSEDLSSYNEQFF. The DNA of the CDR3 is TGTGCCAGCAGCGAGGACCTAAGCTCCTACAATGAGCAGTTCTTC.

This clone has only a few counts. The rearrangement uses TRBV4-3 and TRBJ2-1; no firm D call. The CDR3 sequence is 15 residues long. Germline assignment: CDR1 LGHNA and CDR2 YSLEER. The V end lost 0 bases, the J end lost 1 base, and 7 bases lay between the germline ends. In DNA, the CDR3 is TGCGCCAGCAGCCAAGATGCAGAATCCTACAATGAGCAGTTCTTC. Protein sequence: CASSQDAESYNEQFF.

The gene calls are TRBV29-1 and TRBJ2-1, with TRBD1 matching over 8 bases. There are 13 residues in the CDR3. V gave up 5 bases and J gave up 1 base; unmatched junction bases: 1. Germline V gene data show CDR1 as SQVTM and CDR2 as ANQGSEA. The chain's CDR3 is CSVRDRSYNEQFF. Here the CDR3 DNA reads TGCAGCGTTCGGGACAGGTCCTACAATGAGCAGTTCTTC.

The J gene is TRBJ2-7, the V gene TRBV7-9, with a possible D match to TRBD2 (6 bases). The CDR3 contains 12 residues. Per germline, CDR1 SEHNR and CDR2 FQNEAQ (reference sequence). Between the trimmed V and J ends, which lost 8 bases and 6 bases, there was a span of 14 bases. CDR3 bases: TGTGCCAGCGGACGGGAGAGGGGCGAGCAGTACTTC. Encoded protein: CASGRERGEQYF. The full variable domain, completed using reference TRBV7-9 and TRBJ2-7, is DTGVSQNPRHKITKRGQNVTFRCDPISEHNRLYWYRQTLGQGPEFLTYFQNEAQLEKSRLLSDRFSAERPKGSFSTLEIQRTEQGDSAMYLCASGRERGEQYFGPGTRLTVT.

CDR3: CASSGTGAGGEKLFF. The CDR3 bases are TGTGCCAGCAGCGGTACAGGGGCAGGAGGGGAAAAACTGTTTTTT. The V and J genes are TRBV5-4 and TRBJ1-4; 7 positions match TRBD1. The CDR3 is made up of 15 amino acids. The germline gives CDR1 SGHNT, CDR2 YYREEE (reference sequence). Germline trimming cut 4 bases from V and 8 bases from J; bases unmatched to any gene: 11.

This chain links TRBV4-1 with TRBJ2-5; weak D call: TRBD2 (6 bases). CDR3 length: 14 residues. Trimming removed 2 bases from V and 4 bases from J, with 11 bases in between. From germline, CDR1 is MGHRA and CDR2 YSYEKL. In DNA form, the CDR3 reads TGCGCCAGCAGCCAACCGGGAGTTCGAGAGACCCAGTACTTC. Protein sequence: CASSQPGVRETQYF.

This clone appeared a few times. This chain uses TRBV10-3 with TRBJ2-7; no definite D call. The V gene lost 7 bases and the J gene lost 2 bases, with 6 bases spanning the gap. Germline CDR1 ENHRY, CDR2 SYGVKD. The CDR3 is 11 amino acids. CDR3 loop: CAIKGAYEQYF. CDR3 nucleotides: TGTGCCATCAAAGGCGCCTACGAGCAGTACTTC.

This clone was seen more than once but under ten times. The rearrangement uses TRBV10-3 and TRBJ2-5; a possible D gene is TRBD1 (6 bases). The germline CDR1 and CDR2 sequences are ENHRY and SYGVKD. The V gene lost 10 bases and the J gene lost 3 bases, with 15 bases spanning the gap. The CDR3 totals 13 residues. In DNA, the CDR3 is TGTGCCAGCTCCACAGGGCGGGAAGAGACCCAGTACTTC. Translated: CASSTGREETQYF.

The genes are TRBV6-5 and TRBJ2-1; 12 bases agree with TRBD2. The CDR3 extends over 15 amino acids. CDR1 MNHEY and CDR2 SVGAGI come from the germline V gene. Losses at the gene ends were 5 bases for V and 4 bases for J; bases not matched to a gene: 3. The CDR3 sequence is CASSAGTSGYNEQFF. CDR3 nucleotide sequence: TGTGCCAGCAGTGCCGGGACTAGCGGGTACAATGAGCAGTTCTTC.

In its sample, this clone was seen a few times. This CDR3 reads CASRLQGSGANVLTF. CDR3 nucleotides: TGTGCCAGCAGGCTACAGGGATCCGGGGCCAACGTCCTGACTTTC. The chain is built from TRBV7-9 and TRBJ2-6; a possible D gene is TRBD1 (6 bases). Germline CDR1 reads SEHNR; CDR2 reads FQNEAQ (reference sequence). The CDR3 loop spans 15 amino acids. V was clipped by 6 bases and J by 4 bases, with 13 bases between them.

This clone was observed a few times. The CDR3: CASSLTGGRGDTQYF. CDR3 nucleotide sequence: TGTGCCAGCAGCTTAACAGGGGGCAGAGGAGATACGCAGTATTTT. The rearrangement joins TRBV7-2 to TRBJ2-3; 9 bases line up with TRBD1. There are 15 residues in the CDR3. V lost 2 bases, J lost 5 bases, and 5 bases stayed unmatched. The germline CDR1 and CDR2 sequences are SGHTA and FQGNSA.

This clone was seen more than once but under ten times. The V and J genes are TRBV28 and TRBJ1-5; D ambiguous. The CDR3 has 10 residues. The germline V gene encodes CDR1 MDHEN and CDR2 SYDVKM. V shed 5 bases and J shed 13 bases, with 9 bases lying between them. In nucleotides, the CDR3 is TGTGCCAGCAGTCGTAGCACACAGCATTTT. This sequence encodes CASSRSTQHF.

This clone has more than one count but fewer than ten. The rearrangement uses TRBV18 and TRBJ1-1; D might be TRBD1 (6 bases). The CDR3 consists of 14 residues. Germline CDR1 reads KGHSH; CDR2 reads LQKENI. Trimming stripped 2 bases from V and 2 bases from J, with 9 bases between. CDR3 coding DNA: TGTGCCAGCTCACCATCGGACAGTAACACTGAAGCTTTCTTT. Its translation: CASSPSDSNTEAFF.

The table lists this clone with a few counts. V gene TRBV28 combines with J gene TRBJ2-1, with D perhaps matching TRBD1 or TRBD2 (5 bases each). There are 13 residues in the CDR3. Germline CDR1 is MDHEN and CDR2 is SYDVKM. Trimming pared 6 bases from V and 3 bases from J, leaving 9 bases between. The CDR3 loop is CASRGRIYNEQFF. The CDR3 coding sequence is TGTGCCAGCAGGGGACGGATCTACAATGAGCAGTTCTTC.

This clone was seen a handful of times. The V and J genes are TRBV28 and TRBJ2-1; 8 bases map to TRBD2. There are 17 residues in the CDR3. CDR1 and CDR2 from the germline V gene are MDHEN and SYDVKM. J gave up 12 bases and V 3 bases, and 19 bases lay outside the gene matches. The CDR3 region has the DNA TGTGCCAGCAGTTTTGGCGGGAGGAACCCCTTAGGGATATGGCAGTTCTTC. Its translation: CASSFGGRNPLGIWQFF.

V usage is TRBV10-3 and J usage is TRBJ2-3; 8 bases fit TRBD2. This CDR3 region has 16 residues. Germline V gene lookup returns CDR1 ENHRY and CDR2 SYGVKD. Trimming at V came to 4 bases and at J to 2 bases, leaving 8 bases not matched to a gene. The DNA for the CDR3 is TGTGCCATCAGTGGAGTTCGGACTAGCTCCACAGATACGCAGTATTTT. It codes for CAISGVRTSSTDTQYF.

This clone was recorded a few times. The chain is built from TRBV30 and TRBJ1-1; possible D gene TRBD1, 6 bases. The ends were cut back, 2 bases at V and 3 bases at J, with 13 bases in the middle. The germline gives CDR1 GTSNPN, CDR2 SVGIG (reference sequence). The CDR3 has 14 residues. CDR3 bases: TGTGCCTGGAGTCCCACAGGGAGAGACACTGAAGCTTTCTTT. Its translation is CAWSPTGRDTEAFF.

J is TRBJ2-6 and V is TRBV18; D is unclear. Trimming took off 3 bases at V and 3 bases at J, with 9 bases between the two ends. Per germline, CDR1 KGHSH and CDR2 LQKENI. The CDR3 has 15 residues. In DNA form, the CDR3 reads TGTGCCAGCTCACCTGGGCAGCATGGGGCCAACGTCCTGACTTTC. Translation gives CASSPGQHGANVLTF. The full variable domain, completed using reference TRBV18 and TRBJ2-6, is NAGVMQNPRHLVRRRGQEARLRCSPMKGHSHVYWYRQLPEEGLKFMVYLQKENIIDESGMPKERFSAEFPKEGPSILRIQQVVRGDSAAYFCASSPGQHGANVLTFGAGSRLTVL.

This clone has just a few counts. The J gene is TRBJ2-7, the V gene TRBV30; D might be TRBD2 (6 bases). Germline CDR1 and CDR2: GTSNPN and SVGIG (reference sequence). The CDR3 length is 11 residues. V was trimmed by 6 bases and J by 11 bases, leaving 17 bases between them. CDR3 in DNA: TGTGCCTGCCTAAAGGGAGTAGCGGAGTACTTC. Protein sequence: CACLKGVAEYF.